Below, one TCR beta chain is given with its context. Its antigen is still unknown. Here immunoSEQ multiplex PCR was the method, and the copy in TCRdb shows in-frame clones only, minus some. The table shows some 130,000 clones, with 90% to 95% occurring only once. These data come from a study of human thymus T cells. Points from the study as a whole: Thymic repertoires from unrelated individuals overlapped highly, related research reported.

Corrective heart surgery yielded the resections from which the thymus tissue came. The CDR3 length is 14 residues. Per germline, CDR1 LGHNA and CDR2 YSLEER. V lost 0 bases and J 5 bases, leaving 7 bases between the germline ends. The chain employs TRBV4-3 and TRBJ2-2; D is unresolved. The sequencing input was thymus tissue. This TCR derives from a boy in the first two years of life with a congenital heart defect but otherwise immunologically healthy. CDR3 protein: CASSQEKGTGELFF. The DNA for the CDR3 is TGCGCCAGCAGCCAAGAGAAGGGTACCGGGGAGCTGTTTTTT.